This T cell receptor beta chain derives from a study of T-cell reconstitution after alpha-beta-depleted transplantation in children. Points from the study as a whole: At around two months after transplant, the alpha-beta T cells were reportedly derived from several hundred expanded clones that came from non-depleted graft cells. TCRbeta diversity was high at day 60 in some patients (a result of surviving recipient T cells and thymic progenitors). T-cell numbers and diversity one year post-transplant derived largely from freshly generated T cells.

This CDR3 has 16 amino acids. Trimming at V came to 0 bases and at J to 6 bases, leaving 4 bases not matched to a gene. The table lists this clonotype with a few counts. Its specificity is unknown. During its preparation, the TCRbeta library received unique molecular identifiers. TCRdb redid the calling of the PCR reads with MiXCR, one entry per CDR3 protein. Found here are some 300,000 distinct CDR3 sequences, around 7.3% of them singletons; the top ten hold around 9.8%. The sample consisted of peripheral blood, taken 360 days after TCRalphabeta/CD19-depleted stem cell transplant. This TCR came from a female patient aged 2 to 10 who had a stem cell transplant for Fanconi anemia, so the T cells may come from the graft donor. This sequence joins TRBV5-7 and TRBJ2-3; 13 nucleotides align to TRBD2. TRBV5-7 is identified as an open reading frame with a role that is uncertain. The CDR3 DNA is TGTGCCAGCAGCTTGGGACTAGCGGGGGGCCTTGATACGCAGTATTTT. It specifies CASSLGLAGGLDTQYF.